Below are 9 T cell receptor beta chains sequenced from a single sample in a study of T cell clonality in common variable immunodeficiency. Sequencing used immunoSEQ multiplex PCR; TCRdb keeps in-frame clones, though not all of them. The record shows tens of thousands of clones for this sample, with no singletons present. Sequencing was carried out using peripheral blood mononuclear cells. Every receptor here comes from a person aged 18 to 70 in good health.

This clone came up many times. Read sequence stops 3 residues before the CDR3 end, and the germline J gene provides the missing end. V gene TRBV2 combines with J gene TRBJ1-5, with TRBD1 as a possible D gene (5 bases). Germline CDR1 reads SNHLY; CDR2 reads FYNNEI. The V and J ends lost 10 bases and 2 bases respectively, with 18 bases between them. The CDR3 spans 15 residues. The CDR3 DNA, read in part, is TGTGCCACCCGGGCCGGGCCGGGGGGCAATCAGCCC. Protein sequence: CATRAGPGGNQP. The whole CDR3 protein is CATRAGPGGNQPQHF.

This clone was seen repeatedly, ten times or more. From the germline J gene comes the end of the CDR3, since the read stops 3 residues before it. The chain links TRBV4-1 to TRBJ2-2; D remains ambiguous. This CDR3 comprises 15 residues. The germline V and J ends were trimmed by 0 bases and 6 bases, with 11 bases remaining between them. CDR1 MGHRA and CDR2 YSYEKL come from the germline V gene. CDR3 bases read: TGCGCCAGCAGCCAAGATAGGAGCGCGGCCGGGGAG. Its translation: CASSQDRSAAGE. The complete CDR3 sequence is CASSQDRSAAGELFF.

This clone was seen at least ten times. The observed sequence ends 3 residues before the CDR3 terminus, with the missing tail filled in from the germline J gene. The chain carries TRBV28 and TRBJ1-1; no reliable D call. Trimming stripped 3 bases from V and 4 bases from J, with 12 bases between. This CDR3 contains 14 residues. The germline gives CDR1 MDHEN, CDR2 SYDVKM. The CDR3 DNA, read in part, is TGTGCCAGCAGTTTTTCAGGAGGCAGCACTGAA. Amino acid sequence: CASSFSGGSTE. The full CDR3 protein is CASSFSGGSTEAFF.

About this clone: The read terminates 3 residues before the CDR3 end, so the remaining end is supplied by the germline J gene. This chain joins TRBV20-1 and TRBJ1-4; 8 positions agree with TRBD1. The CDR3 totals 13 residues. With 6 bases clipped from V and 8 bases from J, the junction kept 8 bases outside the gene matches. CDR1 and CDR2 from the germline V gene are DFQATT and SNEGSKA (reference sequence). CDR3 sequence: CSAGQGPKEKLFF. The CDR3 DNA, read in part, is TGCAGTGCCGGACAGGGCCCCAAGGAAAAA.

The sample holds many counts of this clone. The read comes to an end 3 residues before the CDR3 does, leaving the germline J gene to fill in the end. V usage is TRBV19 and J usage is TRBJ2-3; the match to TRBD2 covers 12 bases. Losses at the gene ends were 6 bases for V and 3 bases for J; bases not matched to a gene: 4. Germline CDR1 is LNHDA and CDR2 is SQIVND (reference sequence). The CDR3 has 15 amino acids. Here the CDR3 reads CASSTTSGGTDTQYF. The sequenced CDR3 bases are TGTGCCAGTAGCACTACTAGCGGGGGGACAGATACG.

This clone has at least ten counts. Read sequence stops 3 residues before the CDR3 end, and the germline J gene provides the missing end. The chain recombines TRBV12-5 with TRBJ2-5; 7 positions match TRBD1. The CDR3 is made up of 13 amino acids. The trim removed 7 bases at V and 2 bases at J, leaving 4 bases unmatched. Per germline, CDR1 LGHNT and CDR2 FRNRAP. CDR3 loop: CASAGDRQETQYF. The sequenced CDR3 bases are TGTGCTAGTGCCGGGGACAGACAAGAGACC. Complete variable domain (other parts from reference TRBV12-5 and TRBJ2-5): DARVTQTPRHKVTEMGQEVTMRCQPILGHNTVFWYRQTMMQGLELLAYFRNRAPLDDSGMPKDRFSAEMPDATLATLKIQPSEPRDSAVYFCASAGDRQETQYFGPGTRLLVL.

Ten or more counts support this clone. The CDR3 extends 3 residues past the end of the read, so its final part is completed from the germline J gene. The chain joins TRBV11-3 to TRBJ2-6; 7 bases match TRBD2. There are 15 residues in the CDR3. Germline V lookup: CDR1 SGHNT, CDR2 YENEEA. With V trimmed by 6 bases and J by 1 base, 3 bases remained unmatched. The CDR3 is CASSPGGSGANVLTF. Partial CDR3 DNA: TGTGCCAGCAGTCCGGGGGGATCTGGGGCCAACGTC.

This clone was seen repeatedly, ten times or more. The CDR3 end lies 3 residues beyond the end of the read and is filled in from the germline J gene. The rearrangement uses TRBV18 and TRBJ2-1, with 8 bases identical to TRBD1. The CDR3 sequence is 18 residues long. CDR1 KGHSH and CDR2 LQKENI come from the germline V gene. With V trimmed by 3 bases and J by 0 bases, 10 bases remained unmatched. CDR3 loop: CASSPRGPMGSSYNEQFF. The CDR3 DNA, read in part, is TGTGCCAGCTCACCCAGGGGGCCGATGGGTAGCTCCTACAATGAG.

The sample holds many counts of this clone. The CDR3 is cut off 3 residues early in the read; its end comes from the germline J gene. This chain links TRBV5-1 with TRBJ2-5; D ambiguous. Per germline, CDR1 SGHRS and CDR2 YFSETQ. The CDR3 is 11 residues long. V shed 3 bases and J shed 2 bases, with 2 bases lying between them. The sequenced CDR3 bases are TGCGCCAGCAGCTCTCAAGAGACC. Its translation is CASSSQET. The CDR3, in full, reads CASSSQETQYF.